A selection of T cell receptor beta chains follows, all from one sample in a study of T cell changes during pregnancy in multiple sclerosis. The assay was immunoSEQ multiplex PCR, and TCRdb's table has in-frame clones only and misses some. The sample shows tens of thousands of clones, approximately 92% of them seen only once. Sequenced sample: peripheral blood. The receptors shown here come from a female donor with multiple sclerosis, enrolled in a pregnancy study. The CDR3 runs from the conserved cysteine through the conserved F or W. D genes are given only for firm matches. Clone sizes are given selectively: once, few, many, or a class where the clone is expanded.

>TRBV5-6|TRBJ2-7|.|15|TRBD1
TGTGCCAGCAGCCCGACGGGACAGGGAATCTACGAGCAGTACTTC
CASSPTGQGIYEQYF
>TRBV11-2|TRBJ1-1|.|15|.
TGTGCCAGCAGCCTCTTAATGACGGTGAACACTGAAGCTTTCTTT
CASSLLMTVNTEAFF
>TRBV6-5|TRBJ2-3|once|14|TRBD2
TGTGCCAGCAGAACTAGCGGGAGAACGGCGACGCAGTATTTT
CASRTSGRTATQYF
>TRBV10-3|TRBJ2-5|.|17|.
TGTGCCATCAGTGAGTCGAGTGGTAGCGGAGTGAAAGAGACCCAGTACTTC
CAISESSGSGVKETQYF
>TRBV28|TRBJ2-5|.|14|.
TGTGCCAGCAGTTTACCCGACTCCGCGGAGACCCAGTACTTC
CASSLPDSAETQYF
>TRBV11-2|TRBJ2-7|.|13|.
TGTGCCAGCAGCTTAAACCCTACCTACGAGCAGTACTTC
CASSLNPTYEQYF
>TRBV5-1|TRBJ2-6|.|15|.
TGCGCCAGCAGCTTGGTCGGGACTGGGGCCAACGTCCTGACTTTC
CASSLVGTGANVLTF
>TRBV4-2|TRBJ2-7|.|11|.
TGTGCCAGCAGCCAAGAGGCGGAGCAGTACTTC
CASSQEAEQYF
>TRBV10-3|TRBJ2-7|.|15|TRBD2
TGTGCCATCAGTGAGGGACCCGGGACTATCTACGAGCAGTACTTC
CAISEGPGTIYEQYF
>TRBV5-1|TRBJ1-1|.|14|TRBD1
TGCGCCAGCAGCCGCAGGGGGTTAGGCACTGAAGCTTTCTTT
CASSRRGLGTEAFF
>TRBV28|TRBJ2-5|.|16|TRBD2
TGTGCCAGCAGTTCAGTCGGGGGAGGGACCAGAGAGACCCAGTACTTC
CASSSVGGGTRETQYF
>TRBV2|TRBJ1-2|.|16|TRBD1
TGTGCCAGCAGTGCTTCTGCGGGACAGGGTAACTATGGCTACACCTTC
CASSASAGQGNYGYTF
>TRBV19|TRBJ2-1|.|14|TRBD2
TGTGCCAGTAGTCCCGGGACTAGCTGGGATGAGCAGTTCTTC
CASSPGTSWDEQFF
>TRBV2|TRBJ2-7|.|13|TRBD1
TGTGCCAGCAGTGGGGACAGGGGCTACGAGCAGTACTTC
CASSGDRGYEQYF
>TRBV10-3|TRBJ1-5|.|12|.
TGTGCCGTACGGGACACCGATCAGCCCCAGCATTTT
CAVRDTDQPQHF
>TRBV13|TRBJ2-5|.|15|.
TGTGCCAGCAGCACCTCCGGGACTTCCCAAGAGACCCAGTACTTC
CASSTSGTSQETQYF
>TRBV4-1|TRBJ2-7|.|16|TRBD1
TGCGCCAGCAGCCAAGAGTACAGGGGGACCTCCTACGAGCAGTACTTC
CASSQEYRGTSYEQYF
>TRBV5-8|TRBJ1-2|.|15|.
TGTGCCAGCCAAATAGTTGGGGGGACCGTGGTTGGCTACACCTTC
CASQIVGGTVVGYTF
>TRBV29-1|TRBJ2-1|once|14|.
TGCAGCGTTGACCACCCGAAGAACAAGGGTGAGCAGTTCTTC
CSVDHPKNKGEQFF
>TRBV19|TRBJ2-1|.|16|TRBD2
TGTGCCAGTAGTATAGAAACTAGCGGGATAGGGCATGAGCAGTTCTTC
CASSIETSGIGHEQFF
>TRBV5-5|TRBJ2-3|.|17|TRBD2
TGTGCCAGCAGCTTGGGAGCAGCGGGAGGGAGCACAGATACGCAGTATTTT
CASSLGAAGGSTDTQYF
>TRBV28|TRBJ1-2|.|14|.
TGTGCCAGCAGTTTTTTCGACGGGAACTATGGCTACACCTTC
CASSFFDGNYGYTF
>TRBV9|TRBJ2-7|.|14|.
TGTGCCAGCAGCGTAGGAGGGAATGGCTACGAGCAGTACTTC
CASSVGGNGYEQYF
>TRBV27|TRBJ2-7|.|13|TRBD2
TGTGCCAGCAGTCTCGGACTAGCAGGGGAGCAGTACTTC
CASSLGLAGEQYF
>TRBV14|TRBJ2-1|.|11|.
TGTGCCAGCAGCCAGGGAGGTGGGCAGTTCTTC
CASSQGGGQFF
>TRBV4-2|TRBJ2-1|.|16|.
TGTGCCAGCAGCCAAATAACGGGAGCGAACTACAATGAGCAGTTCTTC
CASSQITGANYNEQFF
>TRBV19|TRBJ2-7|.|14|TRBD2
TGTGCCAGTAGTTGGGGGAGCGGGAGTTACGAGCAGTACTTC
CASSWGSGSYEQYF
>TRBV28|TRBJ2-3|.|12|TRBD2
TGTGCCAGCAGTTCCAGAGGGACTAGCGAGTATTTT
CASSSRGTSEYF
>TRBV19|TRBJ2-5|few|15|.
TGTGCCAGTAGTACCGACAGGCTTACACAAGAGACCCAGTACTTC
CASSTDRLTQETQYF
>TRBV5-1|TRBJ2-7|.|13|TRBD1
TGCGCCAGCAGCCAGGGGACAGGCTACGAGCAGTACTTC
CASSQGTGYEQYF
>TRBV6-5|TRBJ2-7|once|14|.
TGTGCCAGCAGTTACGACCCTCTAGCAGCGGGGCAGTACTTC
CASSYDPLAAGQYF
>TRBV28|TRBJ2-7|.|14|TRBD2
TGTGCCAGCAGTTTGGGCGGGAGGGACTACGAGCAGTACTTC
CASSLGGRDYEQYF
>TRBV5-5|TRBJ2-4|.|13|.
TGTGCCAGCAGAGGGGTCGGGAAAAACATTCAGTACTTC
CASRGVGKNIQYF
>TRBV9|TRBJ1-1|.|13|.
TGTGCCAGCAGCTACCGGGGTAACACTGAAGCTTTCTTT
CASSYRGNTEAFF
>TRBV19|TRBJ1-1|.|13|.
TGTGCCAGTAGTATAGGGGTGAACACTGAAGCTTTCTTT
CASSIGVNTEAFF
>TRBV5-1|TRBJ1-4|.|14|TRBD1
TGCGCCAGCAGCTCATATACAGGGGATGAAAAACTGTTTTTT
CASSSYTGDEKLFF
>TRBV7-3|TRBJ2-6|.|13|.
TGTGCCAGCAGACAGTCTGGGGCCAACGTCCTGACTTTC
CASRQSGANVLTF
>TRBV27|TRBJ2-3|.|12|.
TGTGCCAGCAGTTCGCCGCCAGATACGCAGTATTTT
CASSSPPDTQYF
>TRBV5-1|TRBJ1-2|.|14|TRBD1
TGCGCCAGCAGCGAACGGACAGGGACCTATGGCTACACCTTC
CASSERTGTYGYTF
>TRBV6-5|TRBJ1-2|.|13|.
TGTGCCAGCAGTTATCGGGACAACTATGGCTACACCTTC
CASSYRDNYGYTF
>TRBV18|TRBJ2-7|.|14|.
TGTGCCAGCTCAATAAACAGGGCTGGCTACGAGCAGTACTTC
CASSINRAGYEQYF
>TRBV4-3|TRBJ2-7|.|20|.
TGCGCCAGCAGCCAAGATACTAATCAGGGAACCCTGATATCTCCCTACGAGCAGTACTTC
CASSQDTNQGTLISPYEQYF
>TRBV30|TRBJ2-5|.|13|.
TGTGCCTGCCTGGGACTTCCACAAGAGACCCAGTACTTC
CACLGLPQETQYF
>TRBV7-2|TRBJ2-7|once|12|.
TGTGCCAGCAGCTTCCTGGGCTACGAGCAGTACTTC
CASSFLGYEQYF
>TRBV18|TRBJ1-1|.|14|.
TGTGCCAGCTCACCGGTGGGCGAGAACACTGAAGCTTTCTTT
CASSPVGENTEAFF